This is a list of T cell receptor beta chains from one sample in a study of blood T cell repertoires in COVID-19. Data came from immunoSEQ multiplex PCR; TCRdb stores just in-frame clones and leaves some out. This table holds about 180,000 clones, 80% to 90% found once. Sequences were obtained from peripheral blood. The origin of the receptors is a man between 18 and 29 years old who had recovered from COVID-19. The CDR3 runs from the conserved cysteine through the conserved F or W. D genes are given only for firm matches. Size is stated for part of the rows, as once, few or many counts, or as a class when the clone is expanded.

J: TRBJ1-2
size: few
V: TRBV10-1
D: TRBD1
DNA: TGCGCCAGCAGCGACAGGGTAGAGGTTAGCTACACCTTC
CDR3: CASSDRVEVSYTF

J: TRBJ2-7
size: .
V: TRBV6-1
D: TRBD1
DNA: TGTGCCAGCAGTGAGGGACAGGCGACCTACGAGCAGTACTTC
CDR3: CASSEGQATYEQYF

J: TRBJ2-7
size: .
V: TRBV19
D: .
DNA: TGTGCCAGTAGTTTTACAGATTCCTACGAGCAGTACTTC
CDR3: CASSFTDSYEQYF

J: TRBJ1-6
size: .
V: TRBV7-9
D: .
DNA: TGTGCCAGCAGTCTGGGGGACTTCAATTCACCCCTCCACTTT
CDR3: CASSLGDFNSPLHF

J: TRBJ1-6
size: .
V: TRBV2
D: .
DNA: TGTGCCAGCAGTGAAGAGGACAGCACTTCACCCCTCCACTTT
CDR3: CASSEEDSTSPLHF

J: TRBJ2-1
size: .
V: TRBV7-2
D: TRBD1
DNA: TGTGCCAGTAGTTCCTGGACAGGGGACCACAATGAGCAGTTCTTC
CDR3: CASSSWTGDHNEQFF

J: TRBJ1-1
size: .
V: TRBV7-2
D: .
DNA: TGTGCCAGCAGCTCGGACAGACGAGTGGTGAACACTGAAGCTTTCTTT
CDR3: CASSSDRRVVNTEAFF

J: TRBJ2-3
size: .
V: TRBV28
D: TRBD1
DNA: TGTGCCAGCAGTCCCCCGACAGGGAGCACAGATACGCAGTATTTT
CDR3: CASSPPTGSTDTQYF

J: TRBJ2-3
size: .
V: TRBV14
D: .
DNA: TGTGCCAGCAGCCAAGATCGGGGGATTACTAGCACAGATACGCAGTATTTT
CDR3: CASSQDRGITSTDTQYF

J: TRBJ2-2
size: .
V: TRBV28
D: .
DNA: TGTGCCAGCAGTTTAGTACACCCCACCGGGGAGCTGTTTTTT
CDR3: CASSLVHPTGELFF

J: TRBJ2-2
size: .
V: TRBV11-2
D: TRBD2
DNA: TGTGCCAGCACCCGGGGGGGGCGAGGCGGGGAGCTGTTTTTT
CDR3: CASTRGGRGGELFF